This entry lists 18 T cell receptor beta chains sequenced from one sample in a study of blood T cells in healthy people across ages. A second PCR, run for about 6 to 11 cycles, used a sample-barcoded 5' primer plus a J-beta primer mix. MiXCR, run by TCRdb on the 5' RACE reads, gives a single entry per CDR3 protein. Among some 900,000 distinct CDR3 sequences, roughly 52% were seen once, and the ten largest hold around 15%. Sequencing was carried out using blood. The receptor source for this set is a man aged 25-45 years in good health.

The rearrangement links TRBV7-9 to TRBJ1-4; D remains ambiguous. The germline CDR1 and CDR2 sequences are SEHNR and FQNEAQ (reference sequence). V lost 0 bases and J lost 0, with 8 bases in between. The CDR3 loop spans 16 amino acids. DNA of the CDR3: TGTGCCAGCAGCTTAGCTCTCGGTGCAACTAATGAAAAACTGTTTTTT. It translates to CASSLALGATNEKLFF.

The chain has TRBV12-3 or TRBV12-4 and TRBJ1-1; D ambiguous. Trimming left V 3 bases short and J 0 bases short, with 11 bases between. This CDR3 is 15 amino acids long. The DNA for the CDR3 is TGTGCCAGCAGTTTGGAACTGGCTATGAACACTGAAGCTTTCTTT. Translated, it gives CASSLELAMNTEAFF.

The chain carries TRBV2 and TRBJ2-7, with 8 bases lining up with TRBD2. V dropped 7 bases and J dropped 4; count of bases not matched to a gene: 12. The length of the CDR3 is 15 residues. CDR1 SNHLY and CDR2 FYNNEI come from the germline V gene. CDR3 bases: TGTGCCAGCAAGGTCGAGCGGGAGAGATCTTACGAGCAGTACTTC. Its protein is CASKVERERSYEQYF.

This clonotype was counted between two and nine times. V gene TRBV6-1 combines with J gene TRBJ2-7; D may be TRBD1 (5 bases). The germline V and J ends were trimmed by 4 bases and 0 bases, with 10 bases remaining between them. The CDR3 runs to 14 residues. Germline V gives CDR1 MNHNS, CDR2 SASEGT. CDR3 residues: CASSGGSLSYEQYF. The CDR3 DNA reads TGTGCCAGCAGTGGGGGCAGCCTCTCCTACGAGCAGTACTTC.

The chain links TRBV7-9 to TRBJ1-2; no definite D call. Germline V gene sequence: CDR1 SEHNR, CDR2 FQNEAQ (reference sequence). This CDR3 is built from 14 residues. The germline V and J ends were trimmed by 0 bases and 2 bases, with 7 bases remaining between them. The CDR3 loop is CASSLALQNYGYTF. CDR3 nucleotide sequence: TGTGCCAGCAGCTTAGCGTTACAGAACTATGGCTACACCTTC.

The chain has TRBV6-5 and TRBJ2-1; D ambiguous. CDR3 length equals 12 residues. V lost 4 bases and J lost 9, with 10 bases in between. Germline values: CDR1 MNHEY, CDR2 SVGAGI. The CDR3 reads CASSSQLGEQFF. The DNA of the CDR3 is TGTGCCAGCAGTTCCCAACTCGGTGAGCAGTTCTTC.

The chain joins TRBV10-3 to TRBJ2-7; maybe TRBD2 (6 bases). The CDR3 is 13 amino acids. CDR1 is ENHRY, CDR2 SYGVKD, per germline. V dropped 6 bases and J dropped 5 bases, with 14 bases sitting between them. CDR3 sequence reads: CAIRAWGVDEQYF. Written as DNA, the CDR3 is TGTGCCATCAGAGCGTGGGGGGTGGACGAGCAGTACTTC.

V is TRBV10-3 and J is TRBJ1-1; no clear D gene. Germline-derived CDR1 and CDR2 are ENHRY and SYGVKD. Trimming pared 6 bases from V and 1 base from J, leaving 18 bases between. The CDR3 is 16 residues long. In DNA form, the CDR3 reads TGTGCCATCAGGGCCCAGGAAGGGAAGGAGAACACTGAAGCTTTCTTT. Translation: CAIRAQEGKENTEAFF.

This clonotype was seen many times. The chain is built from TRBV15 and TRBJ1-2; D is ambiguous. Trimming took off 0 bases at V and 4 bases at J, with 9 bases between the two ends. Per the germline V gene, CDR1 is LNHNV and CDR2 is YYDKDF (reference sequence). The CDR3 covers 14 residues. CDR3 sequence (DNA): TGTGCCACCAGCAGAGATGTTGGGGTCTATGGCTACACCTTC. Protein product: CATSRDVGVYGYTF.

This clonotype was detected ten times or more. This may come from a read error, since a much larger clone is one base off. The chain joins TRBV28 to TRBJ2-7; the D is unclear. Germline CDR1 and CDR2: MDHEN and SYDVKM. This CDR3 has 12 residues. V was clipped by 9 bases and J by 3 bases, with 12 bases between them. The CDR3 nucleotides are TGTGCCAGGAGTAAGAAAATCTACGAGCAGTACTTC. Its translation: CARSKKIYEQYF.

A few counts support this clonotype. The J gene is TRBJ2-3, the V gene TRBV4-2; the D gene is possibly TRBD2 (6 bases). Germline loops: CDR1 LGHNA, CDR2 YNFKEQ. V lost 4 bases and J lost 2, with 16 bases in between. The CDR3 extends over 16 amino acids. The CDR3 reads CASSPQGSGFTDTQYF. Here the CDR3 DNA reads TGTGCCAGCAGCCCCCAGGGTAGCGGATTCACAGATACGCAGTATTTT.

CDR3 protein: CASSLKRTGVYGYTF. The CDR3 DNA reads as TGTGCCAGCAGCTTAAAAAGGACAGGGGTTTATGGCTACACCTTC. This rearrangement joins TRBV7-8 to TRBJ1-2, with 9 bases identical to TRBD1. The CDR3 runs 15 residues. CDR1 is SGHVS and CDR2 is FQNEAQ in the germline V gene. With 2 bases clipped from V and 5 bases from J, the junction kept 6 bases outside the gene matches.

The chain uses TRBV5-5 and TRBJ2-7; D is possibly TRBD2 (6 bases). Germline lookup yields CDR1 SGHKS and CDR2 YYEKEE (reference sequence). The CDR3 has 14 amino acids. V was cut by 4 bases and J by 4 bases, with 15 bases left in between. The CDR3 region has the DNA TGTGCCAGCAGCCGAAACCACGGGACTTACGAGCAGTACTTC. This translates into CASSRNHGTYEQYF.

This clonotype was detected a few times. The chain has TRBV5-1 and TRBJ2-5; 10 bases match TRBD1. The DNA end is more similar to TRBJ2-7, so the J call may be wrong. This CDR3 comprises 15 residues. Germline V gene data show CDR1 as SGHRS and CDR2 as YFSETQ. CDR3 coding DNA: TGCGCCAGCAGCTTCAGACAGGGGGCTTTCTCCGAGCAGTACTTC. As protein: CASSFRQGAFSEQYF.

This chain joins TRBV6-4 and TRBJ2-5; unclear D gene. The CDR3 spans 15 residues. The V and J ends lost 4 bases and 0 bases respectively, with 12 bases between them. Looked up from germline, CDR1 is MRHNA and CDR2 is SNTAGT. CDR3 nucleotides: TGTGCCAGCAGTGTTTCGCAGGACGACCAAGAGACCCAGTACTTC. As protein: CASSVSQDDQETQYF.

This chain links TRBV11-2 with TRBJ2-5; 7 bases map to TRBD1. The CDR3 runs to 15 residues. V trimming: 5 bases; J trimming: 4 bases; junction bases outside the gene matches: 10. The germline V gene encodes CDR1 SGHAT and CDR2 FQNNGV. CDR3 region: CASSTGVVQGETQYF. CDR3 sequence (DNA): TGTGCCAGCAGCACAGGGGTAGTACAGGGAGAGACCCAGTACTTC.

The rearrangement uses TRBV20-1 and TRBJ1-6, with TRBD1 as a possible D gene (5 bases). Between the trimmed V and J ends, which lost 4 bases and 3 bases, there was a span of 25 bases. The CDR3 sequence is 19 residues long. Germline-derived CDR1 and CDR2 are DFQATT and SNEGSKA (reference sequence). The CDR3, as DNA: TGCAGTGCTATCTTACGGGTTCACTTCAGGGAGGGCTATAATTCACCCCTCCACTTT. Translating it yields CSAILRVHFREGYNSPLHF.

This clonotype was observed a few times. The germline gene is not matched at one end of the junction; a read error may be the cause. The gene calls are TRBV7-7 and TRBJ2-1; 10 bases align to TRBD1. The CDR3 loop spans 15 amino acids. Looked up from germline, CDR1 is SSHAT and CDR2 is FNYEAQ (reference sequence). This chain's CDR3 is CASSPGQGVGNEQFF. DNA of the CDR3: TGTGCTAGCAGCCCCGGACAGGGGGTCGGCAATGAGCAGTTCTTC.